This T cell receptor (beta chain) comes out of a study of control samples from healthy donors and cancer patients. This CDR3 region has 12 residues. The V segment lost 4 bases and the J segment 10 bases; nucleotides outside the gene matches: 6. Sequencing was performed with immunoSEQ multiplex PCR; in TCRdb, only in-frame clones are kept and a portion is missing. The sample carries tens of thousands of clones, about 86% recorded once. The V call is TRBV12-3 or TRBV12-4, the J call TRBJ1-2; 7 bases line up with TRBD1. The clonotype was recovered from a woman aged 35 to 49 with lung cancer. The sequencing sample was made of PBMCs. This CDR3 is CASSSPGQSYTF. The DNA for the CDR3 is TGTGCCAGCAGTTCGCCGGGACAGTCCTACACCTTC.